This TCR beta chain was recovered during a study of beta chain features in type 1 diabetes (dated by TCRdb to 2017 to 2018). With regard to the full study: Mean age, gender distribution, total cell number and subset yield did not differ between patients and healthy donors. Across all samples, around 99 million sorted cells were examined, and cell number per subset correlated strongly with RNA yield. In the study, TCRB repertoires of sorted circulating CD4+ T cell subsets from recently diagnosed type 1 diabetes patients were compared with those of matched healthy donors. Naive and central memory subsets were obtained from all 28 donors, but regulatory and stem cell-like memory subsets were isolated from only 8 patients and 8 healthy donors.

The entire amount of isolated RNA was reverse transcribed using the High Capacity cDNA Reverse Transcription Kit, so the sequenced TCRB transcripts were expressed ones. Naive, central memory and regulatory T cell samples underwent deep immunoSEQ sequencing, averaging about 3.57 million total reads per sample. Sorted cells were lysed in RLT buffer, and RNA was extracted using DNase-treated RNeasy Micro or Mini kits according to cell number. Each cell subset was processed on its own to prevent cross-contamination, while patient and healthy donor samples were processed together. The immunoSEQ multiplex PCR was used to amplify TCRB sequences from cDNA, generating 87-bp fragments that spanned the CDR3 region. The amplicons were sequenced using the Illumina HiSeq platform. Regarding the original processing steps: Synthetic template baselines were used to correct PCR bias computationally, reads within Hamming distance 2 were collapsed together, and singletons that could not be merged were discarded. Reads were aligned to IMGT to assign V, D and J genes, CDR3 length, and insertions or deletions at six rearrangement sites. Within each subset, clonotype counts were normalized to sorted cell number, and only after that were true diversity and Gini coefficients computed with the tcR R package. Repertoire sharing was quantified using the overlap coefficient calculated on TCRB nucleotide sequences. Out-of-frame TCRB sequences from naive cells were analyzed to stand in for the pre-selection repertoire. The clones in this table, taken by TCRdb from immuneACCESS, are in-frame only. Not every clone is retained; where verified, under half of the shortfall comes from an unresolved V gene, and the cause of the rest is unknown. That table supplies the V and J calls and clone size; D and trimming were determined from the DNA. The sample data list 600,000 to 700,000 clones, and 9.5% to 15% of these were observed just once. Of the sample, 0.09% to 0.15% falls within the top ten clones.

Each donor gave one peripheral blood draw, approximately 110 mL on average, collected into heparinised tubes. A BD FACSAria II and a panel including CD45RO, CCR7, CD25, CD127, CD95 and CD27 were used to sort naive, central memory, regulatory and stem cell-like memory CD4+ T cells. All sorted populations exceeded 95% purity. Right away, PBMCs were isolated by Lymphoprep density gradient centrifugation and were stained directly, with no culture step. So that batch effects would be minimized, each experiment stained and sorted samples in pairs, pairing one healthy donor with one patient. The germline V gene encodes CDR1 MNHEY and CDR2 SMNVEV (reference sequence). From the cysteine up to the phenylalanine, the CDR3 has a length of 14 residues. Only the CDR3 DNA stays, 42 bases, in frame from base 1. Trimming leaves V shorter by 2 bases and J shorter by 5 bases, with the junction holding 3 bases beyond the gene matches.

In the case of this clone: Its target antigen remains unknown. Base-call qualities are not available, and no considerably larger clone is one nucleotide away. Additional DNA sequences in this sample encode the identical CDR3.

Beyond this particular receptor, the publication reports: Naive, central memory and regulatory TCRB repertoires appeared more similar among patients than among healthy donors. Sequencing cDNA rather than genomic DNA could over-represent highly expressing activated cells, although activation and CD3 levels did not differ between groups. Type 1 diabetes patients showed a moderate but significant shortening of TCRB CDR3 length in all four CD4+ subsets. HLA sub-analyses involved small numbers of individuals, so any influence of HLA type on TCRB rearrangement remained unresolved. Shorter templates might be favored by PCR, yet because patient and control samples were amplified and corrected together, any such skew would affect both groups equally. At VDJ recombination sites, patients with type 1 diabetes made fewer insertions and deleted more nucleotides, a pattern implying thymic rearrangement abnormalities.

The rearranged segments are TRBV27 and TRBJ1-2; 9 of the junction bases match TRBD1. Sequencing was done on a sample of naive CD4+ T cells from blood. In the paper's terms, the cell subset or site label means: true naive CD4+ T cells. This receptor was identified in a man aged 30 to 45 with type 1 diabetes. The DNA is TGTGCCAGCAGTTTACGACAGGGGGGTTATGGCTACACCTTC. This gives the protein CASSLRQGGYGYTF.